This is a list of T cell receptor beta chains from one sample in a study of T cells of healthy individuals. TCRdb ran MiXCR on the 5' RACE reads and lists one entry per CDR3 protein. Of tens of thousands of distinct CDR3 sequences in the sample, roughly 17% were seen once. The receptor source for this set is a human donor in good health. CDR3s include the opening cysteine and the closing phenylalanine or tryptophan.

V gene,CDR3 protein
TRBV10-3,CAIGAAGNTIYF
TRBV3-1,CASSLTGTDTQYF
TRBV24-1,CATAYISTDTQYF
TRBV7-2,CASSAWGAGAGELFF
TRBV2,CASRGGDRGLTDTQYF
TRBV2,CASRGGLAGIYEQYF
TRBV6-5,CASSYSAGDTEAFF
TRBV5-1,CASSESITGGYTF
TRBV28,CASSYSGATNEKLFF
TRBV6-1,CASRDQGRKAGGYTF
TRBV5-1,CASSPPTSGTDTQYF
TRBV28,CASRLRFGGAQETQYF
TRBV20-1,CSARVEANTQYF
TRBV20-1,CSASRATLDTQYF
TRBV5-6,CASSRDTPWAQYF
TRBV20-1,CSAPEGTGVTDTQYF
TRBV11-2,CASSPFGAEGDEQYF
TRBV12-3/TRBV12-4,CASSLPNYNEQFF
TRBV6-4,CASSDGLAGGGELFF
TRBV28,CASSFGTGQMADGYTF
TRBV7-9,CASNPGAQYF
TRBV2,CASKGGGDEQYF
TRBV2,CASNWVAYNSPLHF
TRBV16,CASSQITGLGSPLHF
TRBV10-1,CASSARGLAGGTYNEQFF
TRBV12-3/TRBV12-4,CASDERDRTDTQYF
TRBV2,CASSEVRGEQFF